The entry below describes one T cell receptor (beta chain). Its matching antigen is unknown. This sample is drawn from a study of siplizumab effects on memory and regulatory T cells. V shed 4 bases, J shed 1 base, and the junction held 6 bases outside the gene matches. The CDR3 has 15 amino acids. From germline, CDR1 is SGHRS and CDR2 YFSETQ. Regarding the study as a whole: Unstimulated subsets contained matches for only a minor fraction of alloreactive clones.

TCRdb's copy holds only in-frame clones and misses some; the assay was immunoSEQ multiplex PCR. The table lists roughly 110,000 clones, just over 90% of them singletons. The receptor was derived from a human donor in good health. The sequenced sample consisted of non-Treg CD4+ T cells sorted from blood. The rearrangement joins TRBV5-1 to TRBJ1-2, with TRBD1 identical over 8 bases. The CDR3, as DNA: TGCGCCAGCAGCGCGGGGACAGGTGGTAACTATGGCTACACCTTC. Protein: CASSAGTGGNYGYTF. Full variable domain (missing parts from reference TRBV5-1 and TRBJ1-2): KAGVTQTPRYLIKTRGQQVTLSCSPISGHRSVSWYQQTPGQGLQFLFEYFSETQRNKGNFPGRFSGRQFSNSRSEMNVSTLELGDSALYLCASSAGTGGNYGYTFGSGTRLTVV.